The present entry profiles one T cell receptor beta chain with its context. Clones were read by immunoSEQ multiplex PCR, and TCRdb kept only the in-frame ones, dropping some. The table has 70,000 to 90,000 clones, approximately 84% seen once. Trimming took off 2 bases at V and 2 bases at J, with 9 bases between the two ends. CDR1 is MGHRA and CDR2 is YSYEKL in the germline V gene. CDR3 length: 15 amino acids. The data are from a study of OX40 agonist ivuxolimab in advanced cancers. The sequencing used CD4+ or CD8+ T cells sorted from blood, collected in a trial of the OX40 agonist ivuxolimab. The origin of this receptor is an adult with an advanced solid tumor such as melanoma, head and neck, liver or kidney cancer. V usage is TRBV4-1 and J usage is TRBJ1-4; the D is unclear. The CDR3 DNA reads TGCGCCAGCAGCCAAACACAGCTCACTAATGAAAAACTGTTTTTT. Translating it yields CASSQTQLTNEKLFF.